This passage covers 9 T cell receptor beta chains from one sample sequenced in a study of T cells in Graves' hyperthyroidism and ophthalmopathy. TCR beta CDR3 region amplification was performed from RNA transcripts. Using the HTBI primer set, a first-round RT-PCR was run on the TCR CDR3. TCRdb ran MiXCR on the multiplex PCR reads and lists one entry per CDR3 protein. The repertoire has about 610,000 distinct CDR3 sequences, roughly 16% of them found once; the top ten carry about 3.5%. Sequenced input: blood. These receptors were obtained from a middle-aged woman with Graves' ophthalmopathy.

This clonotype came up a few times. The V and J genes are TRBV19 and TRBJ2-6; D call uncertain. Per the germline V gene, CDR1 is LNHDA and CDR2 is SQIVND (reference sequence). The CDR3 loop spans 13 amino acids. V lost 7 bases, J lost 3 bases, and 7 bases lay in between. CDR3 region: CASTVRGANVLTF. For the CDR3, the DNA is TGTGCCAGTACCGTACGTGGGGCCAACGTCCTGACTTTC.

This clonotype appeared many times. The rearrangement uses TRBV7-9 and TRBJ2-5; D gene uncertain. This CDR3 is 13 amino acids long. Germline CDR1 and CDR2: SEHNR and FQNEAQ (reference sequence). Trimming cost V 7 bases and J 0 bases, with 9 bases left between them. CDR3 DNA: TGTGCCAGCACCCCCCCAGACCAAGAGACCCAGTACTTC. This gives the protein CASTPPDQETQYF.

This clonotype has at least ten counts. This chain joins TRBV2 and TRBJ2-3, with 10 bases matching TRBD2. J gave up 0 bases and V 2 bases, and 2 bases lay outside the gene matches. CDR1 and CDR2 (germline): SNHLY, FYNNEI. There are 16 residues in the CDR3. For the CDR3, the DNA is TGTGCCAGCAGTGAACTAGCGGGGGATAGCACAGATACGCAGTATTTT. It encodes CASSELAGDSTDTQYF.

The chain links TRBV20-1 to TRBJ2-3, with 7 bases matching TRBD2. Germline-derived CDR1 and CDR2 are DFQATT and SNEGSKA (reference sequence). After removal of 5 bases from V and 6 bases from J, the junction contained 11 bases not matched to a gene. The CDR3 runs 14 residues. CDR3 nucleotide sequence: TGCAGTGCTCGGTCGGGGGGTCTAAAGGATACGCAGTATTTT. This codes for CSARSGGLKDTQYF.

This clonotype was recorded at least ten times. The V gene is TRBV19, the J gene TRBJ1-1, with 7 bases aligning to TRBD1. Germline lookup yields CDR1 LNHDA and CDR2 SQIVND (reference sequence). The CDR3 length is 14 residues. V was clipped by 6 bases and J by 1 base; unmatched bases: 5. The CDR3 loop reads CASSNNRGNTEAFF. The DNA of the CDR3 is TGTGCCAGTAGCAACAACAGGGGGAACACTGAAGCTTTCTTT.

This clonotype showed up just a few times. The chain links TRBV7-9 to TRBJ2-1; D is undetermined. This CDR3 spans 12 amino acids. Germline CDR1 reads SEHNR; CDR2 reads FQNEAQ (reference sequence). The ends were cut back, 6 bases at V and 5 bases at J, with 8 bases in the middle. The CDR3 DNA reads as TGTGCCAGCAGGTGGTTGGACAATGAGCAGTTCTTC. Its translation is CASRWLDNEQFF.

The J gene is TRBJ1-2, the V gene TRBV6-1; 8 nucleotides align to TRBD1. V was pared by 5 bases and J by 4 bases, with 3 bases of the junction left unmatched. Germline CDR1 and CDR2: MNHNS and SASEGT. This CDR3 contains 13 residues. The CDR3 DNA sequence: TGTGCCAGCAGTAACGGACAGGGCTATGGCTACACCTTC. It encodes CASSNGQGYGYTF.

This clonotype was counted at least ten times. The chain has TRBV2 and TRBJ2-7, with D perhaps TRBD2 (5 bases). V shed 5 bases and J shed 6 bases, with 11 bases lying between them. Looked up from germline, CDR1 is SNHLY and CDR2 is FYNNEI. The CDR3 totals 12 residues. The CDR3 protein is CASSPVEGEQYF. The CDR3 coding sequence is TGTGCCAGCAGTCCTGTTGAGGGCGAGCAGTACTTC.

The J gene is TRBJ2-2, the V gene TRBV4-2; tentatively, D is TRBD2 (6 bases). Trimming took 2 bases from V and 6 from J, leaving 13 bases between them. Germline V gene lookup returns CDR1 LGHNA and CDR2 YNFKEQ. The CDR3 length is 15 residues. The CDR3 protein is CASSQISGVAGELFF. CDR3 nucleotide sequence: TGTGCCAGCAGCCAAATTTCGGGAGTCGCCGGGGAGCTGTTTTTT.